This TCR beta chain was documented in a study of PD-1 blockade in classical Hodgkin lymphoma. As to this clone: Its antigen is currently unknown.

Germline assignment: CDR1 SGHNT and CDR2 YYREEE (reference sequence). The CDR3 spans 16 residues. With 0 bases removed from V and 1 base from J, the gap between germline ends came to 10 bases. Study conclusions and caveats: Healthy donors were reported to have higher baseline TCR diversity than newly diagnosed patients.

This sample's time point: cycle 4 day 1 (C4D1), after less than 7 weeks of nivolumab. Every single patient, without exception, relapsed after autologous stem cell transplantation, and brentuximab vedotin exposure varied. Profiled with immunoSEQ multiplex PCR; TCRdb holds only in-frame clones, not every one. This table holds about 51,000 clones, approximately 80% found once. V usage is TRBV5-4 and J usage is TRBJ2-2; tentatively, D is TRBD2 (6 bases). The material was peripheral blood mononuclear cells (PBMCs), obtained before the fourth cycle of nivolumab. The receptor comes from a human donor with classical Hodgkin lymphoma. The CDR3 here is CASSLEVAVNTGELFF. Written as DNA, the CDR3 is TGTGCCAGCAGCTTGGAAGTAGCGGTGAACACCGGGGAGCTGTTTTTT.